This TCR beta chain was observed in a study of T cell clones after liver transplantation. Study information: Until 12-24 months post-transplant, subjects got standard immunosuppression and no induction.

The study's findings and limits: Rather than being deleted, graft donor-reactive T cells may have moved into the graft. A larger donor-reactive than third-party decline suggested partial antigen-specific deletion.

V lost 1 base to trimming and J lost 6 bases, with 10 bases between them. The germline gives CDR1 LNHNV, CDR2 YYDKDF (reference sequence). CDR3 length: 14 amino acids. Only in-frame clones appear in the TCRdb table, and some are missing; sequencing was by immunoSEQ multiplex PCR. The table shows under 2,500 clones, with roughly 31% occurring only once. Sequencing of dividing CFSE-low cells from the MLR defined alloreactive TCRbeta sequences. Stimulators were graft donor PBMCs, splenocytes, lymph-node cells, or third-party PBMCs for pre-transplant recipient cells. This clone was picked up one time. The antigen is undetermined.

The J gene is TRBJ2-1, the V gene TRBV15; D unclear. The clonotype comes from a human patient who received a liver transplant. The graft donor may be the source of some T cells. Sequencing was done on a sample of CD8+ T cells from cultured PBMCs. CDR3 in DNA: TGTGCCACCAGCAGAGGGACCGCCTCCAATGAGCAGTTCTTC. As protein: CATSRGTASNEQFF.